This TCR beta chain was documented in a study of blood T cell repertoires in COVID-19. Study-level information: Both acute and convalescent COVID-19 samples were obtained from the United States, Italy and Spain. T cells, B-cell-depleted T cells, or PBMCs provided the cDNA or gDNA that served as material.

Only in-frame clones appear in the TCRdb table, and some are missing; sequencing was by immunoSEQ multiplex PCR. The data hold roughly 100,000 clones, with around four fifths observed a single time. Germline assignment: CDR1 PRHDT and CDR2 FYEKMQ (reference sequence). CDR3 size: 15 residues. J was trimmed by 2 bases and V by 5 bases; bases with no gene match: 5. The rearrangement links TRBV13 to TRBJ2-5; the match to TRBD2 covers 10 bases. This clonotype was obtained from a woman at least 80 years old with acute or convalescent COVID-19. Sample: peripheral blood. The CDR3 protein is CASSQRTSGQETQYF. The CDR3 region has the DNA TGTGCCAGCAGCCAACGGACTAGCGGTCAAGAGACCCAGTACTTC.